This T cell receptor beta chain was documented in a study of blood T cell repertoires in COVID-19. The method was immunoSEQ multiplex PCR; TCRdb's version includes in-frame clones alone and lacks a portion of them. Here the sample spans about 220,000 clones, roughly 80% being singletons. This clone was picked up one time. Losses at the gene ends were 5 bases for V and 4 bases for J; bases not matched to a gene: 13. From germline, CDR1 is SEHNR and CDR2 FQNEAQ (reference sequence). The CDR3 loop spans 16 amino acids. This chain uses TRBV7-9 with TRBJ2-5; 7 bases fit TRBD1. This TCR was sampled from an older woman with acute or convalescent COVID-19. The sequencing sample was made of peripheral blood. The CDR3 DNA reads as TGTGCCAGCAGCGCCAACAGGGGCGTTTCGAGAGAGACCCAGTACTTC. Translated: CASSANRGVSRETQYF.